This TCR beta chain is from a study of T cells in Graves' hyperthyroidism and ophthalmopathy. Study conclusions and caveats: Peripheral blood also featured most of the thyroid clonotypes expanded above 0.001. The model predicted ophthalmopathy a median around seven months before onset.

Details on this clonotype: Its cognate antigen is unknown.

Regions amplified from RNA transcripts were the TCR beta CDR3 regions. First-round RT-PCR targeting the TCR CDR3 was performed with the HTBI primer set. TCRdb analysed the multiplex PCR reads with MiXCR anew, one entry per CDR3 protein. Among a few hundred thousand distinct CDR3 sequences listed, 35% to 55% were seen once. The definition of stable Graves' hyperthyroidism was no ophthalmopathy progression within 18 months. Hyperthyroidism was newly diagnosed in patients aged 18 to 65 (duration under 2 months). Germline V gene lookup returns CDR1 ENHRY and CDR2 SYGVKD. The V end was cut by 10 bases, the J end by 2 bases, with 17 bases between. The CDR3 consists of 14 residues.

This chain uses TRBV10-3 with TRBJ2-5; tentatively, D is TRBD1 (5 bases). Sequenced material: peripheral blood or thyroid tissue (not recorded which). The clonotype was recovered from a woman aged 18-30 years with Graves' hyperthyroidism. The CDR3 bases are TGTGCCACGCGTCCCACAGGCGGACAAGAGACCCAGTACTTC. Translating gives CATRPTGGQETQYF.